A selection of T cell receptor beta chains follows, all from one sample in a study of CD8+CD57+ T cells in acquired aplastic anemia. TCRdb independently ran MiXCR on the reads; one entry per CDR3 protein. The sample yields 180,000 or so distinct CDR3 sequences, less than 60% seen once. The sequencing sample was made of sorted CD4+, CD8+, or CD8+CD57+ T cells (not recorded which) from PBMCs. The receptors shown here come from a human donor with aplastic anemia. The CDR3 runs from the conserved cysteine through the conserved F or W. A D gene is named only where the DNA matches it firmly. Clone size is shown for a subset of rows, as once, few, many or a class of expanded clone.

j_gene: TRBJ2-7
abundance: many
v_gene: TRBV20-1
d_gene: NA
CDR3aa: CSARAETATTQYF
CDR3nt: TGCAGTGCTAGAGCAGAGACGGCTACGACGCAGTACTTC

j_gene: TRBJ2-7
abundance: NA
v_gene: TRBV10-3
d_gene: NA
CDR3aa: CAISGDGDYEQYF
CDR3nt: TGTGCCATCAGTGGAGACGGTGACTACGAGCAGTACTTC

j_gene: TRBJ2-5
abundance: NA
v_gene: TRBV5-6
d_gene: NA
CDR3aa: CASSLGAGGTQYF
CDR3nt: TGTGCCAGCAGCTTGGGCGCGGGCGGGACCCAGTACTTC

j_gene: TRBJ2-5
abundance: NA
v_gene: TRBV7-9
d_gene: TRBD1
CDR3aa: CASSEYRGPQYF
CDR3nt: TGTGCCAGCAGTGAATACAGGGGGCCCCAGTACTTC

j_gene: TRBJ2-1
abundance: NA
v_gene: TRBV2
d_gene: NA
CDR3aa: CASSSPGRNEQFF
CDR3nt: TGTGCCAGCAGCTCCCCAGGGCGAAATGAGCAGTTCTTC

j_gene: TRBJ1-3
abundance: NA
v_gene: TRBV25-1
d_gene: NA
CDR3aa: CASSEPGAQGNTIYF
CDR3nt: TGTGCCAGCAGTGAGCCGGGGGCGCAGGGAAACACCATATATTTT

j_gene: TRBJ2-1
abundance: NA
v_gene: TRBV25-1
d_gene: TRBD2
CDR3aa: CASSLLAGNEQFF
CDR3nt: TGTGCCAGCAGTCTCTTAGCGGGGAATGAGCAGTTCTTC

j_gene: TRBJ1-2
abundance: NA
v_gene: TRBV29-1
d_gene: TRBD1
CDR3aa: CSRTGKTNYGYTF
CDR3nt: TGCAGCAGGACAGGGAAGACTAACTATGGCTACACCTTC

j_gene: TRBJ1-5
abundance: NA
v_gene: TRBV19
d_gene: NA
CDR3aa: CASKGDYNQPQHF
CDR3nt: TGTGCCAGTAAGGGAGACTACAATCAGCCCCAGCATTTT

j_gene: TRBJ2-5
abundance: few
v_gene: TRBV7-9
d_gene: NA
CDR3aa: CASSSTLEGVGETQYF
CDR3nt: TGTGCCAGCAGTTCAACCCTGGAGGGGGTGGGTGAGACCCAGTACTTC

j_gene: TRBJ1-2
abundance: NA
v_gene: TRBV10-3
d_gene: NA
CDR3aa: CAILIEGLGYTF
CDR3nt: TGTGCCATCCTGATCGAGGGACTCGGCTACACCTTC

j_gene: TRBJ2-7
abundance: NA
v_gene: TRBV6-5
d_gene: NA
CDR3aa: CASSFTQRFPPVQYF
CDR3nt: TGTGCCAGCAGTTTTACCCAGCGGTTCCCCCCCGTGCAGTACTTC

j_gene: TRBJ2-7
abundance: few
v_gene: TRBV12-3/TRBV12-4
d_gene: TRBD2
CDR3aa: CASSFPHRLAGGPKAYEQYF
CDR3nt: TGTGCCAGCAGTTTCCCACACAGACTAGCGGGAGGGCCTAAAGCCTACGAGCAGTACTTC

j_gene: TRBJ1-2
abundance: NA
v_gene: TRBV6-2/TRBV6-3
d_gene: TRBD1
CDR3aa: CASINGQGDGYTF
CDR3nt: TGTGCCAGCATCAACGGGCAGGGGGATGGCTACACCTTC

j_gene: TRBJ2-3
abundance: few
v_gene: TRBV30
d_gene: NA
CDR3aa: CAWSIEGDTQYF
CDR3nt: TGTGCCTGGAGTATAGAGGGGGATACGCAGTATTTT

j_gene: TRBJ2-1
abundance: many
v_gene: TRBV20-1
d_gene: NA
CDR3aa: CSARAAQKLRNEQFF
CDR3nt: TGCAGTGCTAGAGCTGCTCAAAAACTAAGGAATGAGCAGTTCTTC

j_gene: TRBJ1-1
abundance: NA
v_gene: TRBV2
d_gene: NA
CDR3aa: CASSRTSTGNTEAFF
CDR3nt: TGTGCCAGCAGCCGTACCTCCACAGGGAACACTGAAGCTTTCTTT

j_gene: TRBJ1-2
abundance: many
v_gene: TRBV11-2
d_gene: NA
CDR3aa: CASSLDRGEDYGYTF
CDR3nt: TGTGCCAGCAGCTTAGACCGGGGCGAGGACTATGGCTACACCTTC

j_gene: TRBJ1-2
abundance: NA
v_gene: TRBV29-1
d_gene: NA
CDR3aa: CSVEEGAETGYGYTF
CDR3nt: TGCAGCGTTGAAGAGGGGGCAGAAACGGGCTATGGCTACACCTTC

j_gene: TRBJ2-1
abundance: NA
v_gene: TRBV2
d_gene: TRBD1
CDR3aa: CASSDWTGGRNEQFF
CDR3nt: TGTGCCAGCAGTGATTGGACAGGGGGTAGGAATGAGCAGTTCTTC

j_gene: TRBJ2-3
abundance: many
v_gene: TRBV20-1
d_gene: TRBD2
CDR3aa: CSARSSRTSGGTDTQYF
CDR3nt: TGCAGTGCTAGGTCGTCTCGGACTAGCGGGGGGACAGATACGCAGTATTTT

j_gene: TRBJ1-6
abundance: NA
v_gene: TRBV20-1
d_gene: NA
CDR3aa: CSARDQTAYNSPLHF
CDR3nt: TGCAGTGCTAGAGATCAAACAGCCTATAATTCACCCCTCCACTTT

j_gene: TRBJ2-4
abundance: NA
v_gene: TRBV15
d_gene: NA
CDR3aa: CATSHSGALEAKNIQYF
CDR3nt: TGTGCCACCAGCCACAGCGGAGCGTTGGAGGCCAAAAACATTCAGTACTTC

j_gene: TRBJ2-4
abundance: NA
v_gene: TRBV6-1
d_gene: NA
CDR3aa: CASMVDPGNIQYF
CDR3nt: TGTGCCAGCATGGTAGACCCGGGGAACATTCAGTACTTC

j_gene: TRBJ2-7
abundance: many
v_gene: TRBV19
d_gene: NA
CDR3aa: CASSNRDSYEQYF
CDR3nt: TGTGCCAGTAGTAACAGGGACTCCTACGAGCAGTACTTC

j_gene: TRBJ2-7
abundance: once
v_gene: TRBV5-1
d_gene: NA
CDR3aa: CASSFGGEQYF
CDR3nt: TGCGCCAGCAGCTTTGGGGGAGAGCAGTACTTC

j_gene: TRBJ2-2
abundance: many
v_gene: TRBV19
d_gene: TRBD1
CDR3aa: CASSIDNRGMGTGELFF
CDR3nt: TGTGCCAGTAGTATAGATAACAGGGGTATGGGCACCGGGGAGCTGTTTTTT

j_gene: TRBJ1-3
abundance: few
v_gene: TRBV4-1
d_gene: TRBD1
CDR3aa: CASSQEGPTGAGNTIYF
CDR3nt: TGCGCCAGCAGCCAAGAGGGACCTACAGGGGCTGGAAACACCATATATTTT

j_gene: TRBJ1-6
abundance: many
v_gene: TRBV4-2
d_gene: TRBD1
CDR3aa: CASSRESGGKNSPLHF
CDR3nt: TGTGCCAGCAGCCGTGAATCAGGGGGCAAGAATTCACCCCTCCACTTT

j_gene: TRBJ2-7
abundance: NA
v_gene: TRBV12-3/TRBV12-4
d_gene: NA
CDR3aa: CASTPRGMGYEQYF
CDR3nt: TGTGCCAGCACCCCGCGGGGAATGGGCTACGAGCAGTACTTC

j_gene: TRBJ2-7
abundance: once
v_gene: TRBV15
d_gene: TRBD2
CDR3aa: CATSREGLVYEQYF
CDR3nt: TGTGCCACCAGCAGAGAAGGACTAGTCTACGAGCAGTACTTC

j_gene: TRBJ2-7
abundance: NA
v_gene: TRBV20-1
d_gene: TRBD2
CDR3aa: CSATAFGTSGGREQYF
CDR3nt: TGCAGTGCTACCGCCTTCGGGACTAGCGGGGGAAGGGAGCAGTACTTC

j_gene: TRBJ2-3
abundance: many
v_gene: TRBV2
d_gene: TRBD2
CDR3aa: CASSEPSGITDTQYF
CDR3nt: TGTGCCAGCAGTGAACCTAGCGGAATCACAGATACGCAGTATTTT

j_gene: TRBJ1-3
abundance: NA
v_gene: TRBV6-1
d_gene: TRBD1
CDR3aa: CASSTAGTDSSGDTIYF
CDR3nt: TGTGCCAGCAGTACAGCCGGGACAGATTCCTCTGGAGACACCATATATTTT

j_gene: TRBJ2-3
abundance: once
v_gene: TRBV29-1
d_gene: NA
CDR3aa: CSAERFGASTDTQYF
CDR3nt: TGCAGCGCCGAAAGGTTTGGAGCTAGCACAGATACGCAGTATTTT

j_gene: TRBJ1-1
abundance: many
v_gene: TRBV6-2/TRBV6-3
d_gene: NA
CDR3aa: CASSYLTANTEAFF
CDR3nt: TGTGCCAGCAGTTACTTGACAGCGAACACTGAAGCTTTCTTT

j_gene: TRBJ1-3
abundance: NA
v_gene: TRBV6-5
d_gene: NA
CDR3aa: CASSYGPPGNTIYF
CDR3nt: TGTGCCAGCAGTTACGGTCCACCTGGAAACACCATATATTTT

j_gene: TRBJ2-5
abundance: many
v_gene: TRBV7-7
d_gene: TRBD2
CDR3aa: CASSGRLAGGPKTQYF
CDR3nt: TGTGCTAGCAGCGGGCGTCTAGCGGGGGGGCCGAAGACCCAGTACTTC

j_gene: TRBJ2-1
abundance: many
v_gene: TRBV4-2
d_gene: TRBD2
CDR3aa: CASRPPGLAGGYNEQFF
CDR3nt: TGTGCCAGCAGACCACCGGGACTAGCGGGGGGTTACAATGAGCAGTTCTTC

j_gene: TRBJ1-2
abundance: NA
v_gene: TRBV5-1
d_gene: NA
CDR3aa: CASSSDSPNYGYTF
CDR3nt: TGCGCCAGCAGCTCCGACAGTCCCAACTATGGCTACACCTTC

j_gene: TRBJ2-1
abundance: many
v_gene: TRBV20-1
d_gene: TRBD1
CDR3aa: CSALTGQGYNEQFF
CDR3nt: TGCAGTGCTCTTACCGGACAGGGTTACAATGAGCAGTTCTTC

j_gene: TRBJ1-1
abundance: few
v_gene: TRBV19
d_gene: NA
CDR3aa: CASSIDRVNTEAFF
CDR3nt: TGTGCCAGTAGTATAGATCGAGTTAACACTGAAGCTTTCTTT

j_gene: TRBJ1-6
abundance: many
v_gene: TRBV14
d_gene: NA
CDR3aa: CASSPGRDGYSPLHF
CDR3nt: TGTGCCAGCAGCCCTGGCCGGGACGGATATTCACCCCTCCACTTT

j_gene: TRBJ2-7
abundance: NA
v_gene: TRBV7-9
d_gene: TRBD1
CDR3aa: CASSSDRLSYEQYF
CDR3nt: TGTGCCAGCAGCTCGGACAGGCTATCCTACGAGCAGTACTTC

j_gene: TRBJ2-7
abundance: NA
v_gene: TRBV6-2/TRBV6-3
d_gene: TRBD2
CDR3aa: CASSGGTSASYEQYF
CDR3nt: TGTGCCAGCAGTGGAGGGACTAGCGCCTCCTACGAGCAGTACTTC

j_gene: TRBJ2-1
abundance: NA
v_gene: TRBV2
d_gene: TRBD1
CDR3aa: CASIPDRESRNEQLF
CDR3nt: TGTGCCAGCATTCCGGACAGGGAGTCTCGCAATGAGCAGTTATTC

j_gene: TRBJ1-5
abundance: NA
v_gene: TRBV15
d_gene: NA
CDR3aa: CATSRDFLYSNQPQHF
CDR3nt: TGTGCCACCAGCAGAGATTTCCTCTATAGCAATCAGCCCCAGCATTTT

j_gene: TRBJ2-1
abundance: many
v_gene: TRBV6-1
d_gene: NA
CDR3aa: CASRRDRYSYNEQFF
CDR3nt: TGTGCCAGCAGAAGGGACCGCTATTCCTACAATGAGCAGTTCTTC

j_gene: TRBJ1-3
abundance: many
v_gene: TRBV7-2
d_gene: TRBD1
CDR3aa: CASSRSILTGVSGNTIYF
CDR3nt: TGTGCCAGCAGCAGATCGATCCTGACAGGGGTGTCTGGAAACACCATATATTTT

j_gene: TRBJ2-1
abundance: many
v_gene: TRBV19
d_gene: TRBD2
CDR3aa: CASSNRIGRVEYNEQFF
CDR3nt: TGTGCCAGTAGTAACCGGATCGGGAGGGTGGAATACAATGAGCAGTTCTTC

j_gene: TRBJ1-6
abundance: few
v_gene: TRBV20-1
d_gene: NA
CDR3aa: CSARREAGDNSPLHF
CDR3nt: TGCAGTGCTAGGAGGGAGGCAGGTGATAATTCACCCCTCCACTTT

j_gene: TRBJ2-3
abundance: NA
v_gene: TRBV19
d_gene: TRBD1
CDR3aa: CASSLGQGGDTQYF
CDR3nt: TGTGCCAGTAGTCTCGGACAGGGTGGAGATACGCAGTATTTT

j_gene: TRBJ2-5
abundance: NA
v_gene: TRBV7-7
d_gene: NA
CDR3aa: CASSPGQFQETQYF
CDR3nt: TGTGCTAGCAGCCCCGGGCAGTTCCAAGAGACCCAGTACTTC

j_gene: TRBJ2-1
abundance: few
v_gene: TRBV2
d_gene: TRBD1
CDR3aa: CALVQDRSSYNEQFF
CDR3nt: TGTGCCCTAGTTCAGGACAGGAGCTCCTACAATGAGCAGTTCTTC